The source of this TCR beta chain is a study of T cells in Graves' hyperthyroidism and ophthalmopathy. In this sample, this clonotype turned up many times. Amplification targeted TCR beta CDR3 regions from RNA transcripts. The study used the HTBI primer set for a first-round RT-PCR of the TCR CDR3. From the multiplex PCR reads, TCRdb called clonotypes with MiXCR, one entry per CDR3 protein. Counted here are 490,000 or so distinct CDR3 sequences, roughly 23% occurring once; the ten biggest clones make up approximately 49%. Source material: blood. The sequence derives from a woman aged 70-85 years with Graves' ophthalmopathy.

The CDR3 sequence is CASSFLRWGANTEAFF. In DNA, the CDR3 is TGTGCCAGCAGCTTCCTCAGGTGGGGGGCGAACACTGAAGCTTTCTTT. This rearrangement joins TRBV7-9 to TRBJ1-1; perhaps TRBD1 as D (6 bases). Germline CDR1 SEHNR, CDR2 FQNEAQ (reference sequence). V lost 3 bases, J lost 1 base, and 15 bases lay in between. CDR3 size: 16 residues.